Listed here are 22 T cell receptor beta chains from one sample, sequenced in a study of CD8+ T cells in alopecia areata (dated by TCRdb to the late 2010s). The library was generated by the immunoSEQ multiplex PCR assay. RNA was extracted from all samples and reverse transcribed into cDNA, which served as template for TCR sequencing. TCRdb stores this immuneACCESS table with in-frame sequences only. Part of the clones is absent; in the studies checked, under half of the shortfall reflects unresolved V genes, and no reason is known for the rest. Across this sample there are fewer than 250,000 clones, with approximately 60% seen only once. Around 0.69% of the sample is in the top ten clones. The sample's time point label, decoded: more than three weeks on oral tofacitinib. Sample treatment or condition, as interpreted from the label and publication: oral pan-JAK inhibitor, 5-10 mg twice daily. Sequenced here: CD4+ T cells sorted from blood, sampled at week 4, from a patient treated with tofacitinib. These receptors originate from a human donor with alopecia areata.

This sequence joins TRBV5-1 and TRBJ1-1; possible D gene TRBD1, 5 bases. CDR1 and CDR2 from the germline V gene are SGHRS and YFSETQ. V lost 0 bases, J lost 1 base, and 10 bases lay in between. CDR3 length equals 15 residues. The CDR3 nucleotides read TGCGCCAGCAGCTTGGTAACAGGAGCGAACACTGAAGCTTTCTTT. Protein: CASSLVTGANTEAFF.

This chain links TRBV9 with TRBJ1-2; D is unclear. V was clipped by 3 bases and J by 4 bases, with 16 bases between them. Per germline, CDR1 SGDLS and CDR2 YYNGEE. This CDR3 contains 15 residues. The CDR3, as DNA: TGTGCCAGCAGCGCTGGTCGGTCGTACAGCTATGGCTACACCTTC. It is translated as CASSAGRSYSYGYTF.

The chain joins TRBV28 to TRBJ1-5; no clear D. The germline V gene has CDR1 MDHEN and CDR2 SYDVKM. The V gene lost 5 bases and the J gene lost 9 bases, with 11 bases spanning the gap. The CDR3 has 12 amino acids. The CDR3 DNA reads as TGTGCCAGCAGTCCGGATCGGTGGCCCCAGCATTTT. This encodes CASSPDRWPQHF.

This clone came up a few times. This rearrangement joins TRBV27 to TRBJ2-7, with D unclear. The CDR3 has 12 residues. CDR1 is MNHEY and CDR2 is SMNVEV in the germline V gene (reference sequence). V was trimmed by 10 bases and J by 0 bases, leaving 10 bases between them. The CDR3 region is CATRTSSYEQYF. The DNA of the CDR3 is TGTGCCACTCGGACGAGCTCCTACGAGCAGTACTTC.

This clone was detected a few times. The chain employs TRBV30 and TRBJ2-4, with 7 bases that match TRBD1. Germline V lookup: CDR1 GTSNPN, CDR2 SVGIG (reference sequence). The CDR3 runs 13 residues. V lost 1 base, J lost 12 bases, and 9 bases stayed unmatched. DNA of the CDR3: TGTGCCTGGAGTGAGACCAGGGGGAGTGCTCAGTACTTC. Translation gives CAWSETRGSAQYF.

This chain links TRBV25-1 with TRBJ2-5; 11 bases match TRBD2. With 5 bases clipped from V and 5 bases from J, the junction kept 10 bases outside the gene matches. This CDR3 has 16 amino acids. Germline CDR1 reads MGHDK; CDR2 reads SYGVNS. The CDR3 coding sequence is TGTGCCAGCAGTATTTCGACTAGCGGGACAGGGGAGACCCAGTACTTC. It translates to CASSISTSGTGETQYF.

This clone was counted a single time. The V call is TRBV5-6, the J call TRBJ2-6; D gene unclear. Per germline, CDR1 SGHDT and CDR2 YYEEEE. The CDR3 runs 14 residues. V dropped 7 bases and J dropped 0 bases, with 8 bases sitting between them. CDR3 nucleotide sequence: TGTGCCAGCGCAATGGGCTCTGGGGCCAACGTCCTGACTTTC. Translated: CASAMGSGANVLTF.

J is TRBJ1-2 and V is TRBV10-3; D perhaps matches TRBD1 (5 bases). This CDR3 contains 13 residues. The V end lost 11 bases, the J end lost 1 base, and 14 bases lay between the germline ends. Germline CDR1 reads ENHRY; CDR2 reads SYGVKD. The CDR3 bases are TGTGCCGCGGGGCAACAGATTAACTATGGCTACACCTTC. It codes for CAAGQQINYGYTF.

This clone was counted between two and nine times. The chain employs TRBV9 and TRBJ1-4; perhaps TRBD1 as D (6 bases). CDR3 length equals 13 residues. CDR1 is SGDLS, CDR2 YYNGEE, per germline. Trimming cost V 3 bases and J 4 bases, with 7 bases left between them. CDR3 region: CASSGTVNEKLFF. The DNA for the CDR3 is TGTGCCAGCAGCGGGACAGTTAATGAAAAACTGTTTTTT. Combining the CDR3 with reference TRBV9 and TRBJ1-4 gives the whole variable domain DSGVTQTPKHLITATGQRVTLRCSPRSGDLSVYWYQQSLDQGLQFLIQYYNGEERAKGNILERFSAQQFPDLHSELNLSSLELGDSALYFCASSGTVNEKLFFGSGTQLSVL.

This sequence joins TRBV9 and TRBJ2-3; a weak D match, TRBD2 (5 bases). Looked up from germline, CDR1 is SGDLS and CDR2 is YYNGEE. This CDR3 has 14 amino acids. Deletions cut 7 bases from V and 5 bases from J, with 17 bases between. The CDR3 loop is CASDNSGEGDTQYF. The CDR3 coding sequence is TGTGCCAGCGATAACAGCGGAGAGGGAGATACGCAGTATTTT.

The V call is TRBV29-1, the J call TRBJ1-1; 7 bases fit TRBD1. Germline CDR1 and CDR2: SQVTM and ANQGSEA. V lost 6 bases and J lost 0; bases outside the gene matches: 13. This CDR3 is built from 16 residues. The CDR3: CSVVIDRVYMNTEAFF. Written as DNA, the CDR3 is TGCAGCGTCGTTATTGACAGGGTTTACATGAACACTGAAGCTTTCTTT.

The chain's CDR3 is CASSDPHQGKETQYF. Here the CDR3 DNA reads TGTGCCAGCAGCGACCCACACCAGGGTAAAGAGACCCAGTACTTC. The chain recombines TRBV6-1 with TRBJ2-5, with a tentative D call TRBD1 (5 bases). This CDR3 is built from 15 residues. Per the germline V gene, CDR1 is MNHNS and CDR2 is SASEGT. Trimming left V 6 bases short and J 3 bases short, with 17 bases between.

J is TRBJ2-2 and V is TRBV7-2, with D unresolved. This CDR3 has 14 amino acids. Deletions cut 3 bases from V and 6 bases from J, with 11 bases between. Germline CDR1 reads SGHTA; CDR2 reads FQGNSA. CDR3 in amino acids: CASSFVSRSGELFF. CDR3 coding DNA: TGTGCCAGCAGCTTTGTGTCGCGATCCGGGGAGCTGTTTTTT.

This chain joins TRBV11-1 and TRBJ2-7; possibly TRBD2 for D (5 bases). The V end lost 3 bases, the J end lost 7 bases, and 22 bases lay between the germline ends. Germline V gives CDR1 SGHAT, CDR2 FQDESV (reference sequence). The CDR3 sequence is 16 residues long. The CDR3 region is CASSFSARGNIGEQYF. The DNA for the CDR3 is TGTGCCAGCAGCTTTAGCGCGCGAGGTAATATAGGAGAGCAGTACTTC.

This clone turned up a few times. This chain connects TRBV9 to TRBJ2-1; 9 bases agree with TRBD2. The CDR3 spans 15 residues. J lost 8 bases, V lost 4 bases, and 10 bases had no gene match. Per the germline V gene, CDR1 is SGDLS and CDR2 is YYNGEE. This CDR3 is CASSTEAGGVDEQFF. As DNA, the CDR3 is TGTGCCAGCAGCACCGAAGCGGGAGGAGTCGATGAGCAGTTCTTC.

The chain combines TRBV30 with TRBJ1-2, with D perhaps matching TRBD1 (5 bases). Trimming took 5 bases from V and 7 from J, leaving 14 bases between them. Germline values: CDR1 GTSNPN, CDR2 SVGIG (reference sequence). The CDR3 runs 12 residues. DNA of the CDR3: TGTGCCTGGGATTGGGGCGCGGCTGGCTACACCTTC. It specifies CAWDWGAAGYTF.

The CDR3 sequence: CASSWGRGDTEAFF. The CDR3 DNA sequence: TGTGCCAGCAGTTGGGGACGGGGGGACACTGAAGCTTTCTTT. The rearrangement uses TRBV27 and TRBJ1-1, with D tentatively TRBD1 (5 bases). The germline V gene has CDR1 MNHEY and CDR2 SMNVEV (reference sequence). There are 14 residues in the CDR3. V was clipped by 4 bases and J by 3 bases, with 12 bases between them.

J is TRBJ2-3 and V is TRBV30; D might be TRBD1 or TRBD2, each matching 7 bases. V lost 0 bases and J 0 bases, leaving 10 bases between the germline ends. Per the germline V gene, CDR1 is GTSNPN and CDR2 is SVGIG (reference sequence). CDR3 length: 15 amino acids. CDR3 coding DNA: TGTGCCTGGAGTGTGCAGGGGGGGAGCACAGATACGCAGTATTTT. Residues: CAWSVQGGSTDTQYF.

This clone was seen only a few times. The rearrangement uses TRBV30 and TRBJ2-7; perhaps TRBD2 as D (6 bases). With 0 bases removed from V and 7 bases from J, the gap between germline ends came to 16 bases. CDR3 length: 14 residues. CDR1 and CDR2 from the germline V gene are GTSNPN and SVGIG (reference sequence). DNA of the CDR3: TGTGCCTGGAGTGTAGCGGGCGGGTCGTGGGAGCAGTACTTC. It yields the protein CAWSVAGGSWEQYF.

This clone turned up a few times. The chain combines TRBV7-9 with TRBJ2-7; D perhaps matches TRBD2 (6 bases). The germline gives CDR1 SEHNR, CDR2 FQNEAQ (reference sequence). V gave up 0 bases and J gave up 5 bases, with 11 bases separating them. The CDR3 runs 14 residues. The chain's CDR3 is CASSLAGTSNEQYF. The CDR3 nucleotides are TGTGCCAGCAGCTTAGCAGGGACTTCAAACGAGCAGTACTTC.

In DNA form, the CDR3 reads TGTGCCAGCAGCTTAGCGGGGGATCAGCCCCAGCATTTT. Its translation is CASSLAGDQPQHF. The chain links TRBV7-9 to TRBJ1-5; D perhaps matches TRBD1 (5 bases). Germline CDR1 is SEHNR and CDR2 is FQNEAQ (reference sequence). V lost 0 bases and J lost 5, with 5 bases in between. This CDR3 has 13 residues.

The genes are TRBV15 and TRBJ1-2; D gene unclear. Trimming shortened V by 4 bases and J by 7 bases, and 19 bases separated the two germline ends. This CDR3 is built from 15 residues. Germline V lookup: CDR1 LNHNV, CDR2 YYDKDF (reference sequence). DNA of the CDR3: TGTGCCACCAGCAAAAGGACGGGCTTGGGAGGTGGCTACACCTTC. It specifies CATSKRTGLGGGYTF.